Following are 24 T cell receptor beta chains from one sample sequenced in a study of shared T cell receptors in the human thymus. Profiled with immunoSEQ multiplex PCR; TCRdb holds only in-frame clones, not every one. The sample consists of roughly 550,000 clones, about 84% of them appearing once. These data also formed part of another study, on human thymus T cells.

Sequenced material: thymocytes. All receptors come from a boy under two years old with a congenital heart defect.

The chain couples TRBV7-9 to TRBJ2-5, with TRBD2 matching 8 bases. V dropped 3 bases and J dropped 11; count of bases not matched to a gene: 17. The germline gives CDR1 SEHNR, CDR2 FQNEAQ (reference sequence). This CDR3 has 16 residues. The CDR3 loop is CASSFLGAGVLEEQYF. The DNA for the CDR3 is TGTGCCAGCAGCTTTCTCGGAGCGGGAGTACTCGAGGAGCAGTACTTC.

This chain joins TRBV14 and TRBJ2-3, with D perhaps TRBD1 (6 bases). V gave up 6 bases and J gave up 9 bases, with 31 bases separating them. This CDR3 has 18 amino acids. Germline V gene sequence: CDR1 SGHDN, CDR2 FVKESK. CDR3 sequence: CASSPADPQGKGSETQYF. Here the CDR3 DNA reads TGTGCCAGCAGTCCGGCGGACCCGCAGGGGAAGGGATCGGAGACGCAGTATTTT.

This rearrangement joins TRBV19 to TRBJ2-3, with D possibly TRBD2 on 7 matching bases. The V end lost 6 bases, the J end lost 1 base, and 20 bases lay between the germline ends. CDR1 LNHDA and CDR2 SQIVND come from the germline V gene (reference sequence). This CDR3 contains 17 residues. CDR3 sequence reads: CASRTSAGGAGTDTQYF. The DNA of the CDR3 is TGTGCCAGTAGAACTAGCGCTGGGGGCGCCGGCACAGATACGCAGTATTTT.

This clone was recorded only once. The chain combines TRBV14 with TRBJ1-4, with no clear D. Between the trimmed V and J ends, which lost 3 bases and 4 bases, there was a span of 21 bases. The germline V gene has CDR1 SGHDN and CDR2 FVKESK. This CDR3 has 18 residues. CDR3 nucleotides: TGTGCCAGCAGCCACACCCCGAAGGACGGGAAATTTAATGAAAAACTGTTTTTT. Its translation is CASSHTPKDGKFNEKLFF.

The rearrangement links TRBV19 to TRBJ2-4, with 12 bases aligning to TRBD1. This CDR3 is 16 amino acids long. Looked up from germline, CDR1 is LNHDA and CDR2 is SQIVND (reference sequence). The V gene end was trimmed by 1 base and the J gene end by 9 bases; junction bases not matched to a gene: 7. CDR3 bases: TGTGCCAGTAGTATAGTGGGACAGGGGGCGCGATGCATTCAGTACTTC. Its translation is CASSIVGQGARCIQYF.

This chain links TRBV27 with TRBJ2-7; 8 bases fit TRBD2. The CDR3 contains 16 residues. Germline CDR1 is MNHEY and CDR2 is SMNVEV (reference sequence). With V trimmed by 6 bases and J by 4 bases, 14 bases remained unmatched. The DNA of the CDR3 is TGTGCCAGCAGATATTCCGGGACTAGTCGTGTTTACGAGCAGTACTTC. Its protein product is CASRYSGTSRVYEQYF.

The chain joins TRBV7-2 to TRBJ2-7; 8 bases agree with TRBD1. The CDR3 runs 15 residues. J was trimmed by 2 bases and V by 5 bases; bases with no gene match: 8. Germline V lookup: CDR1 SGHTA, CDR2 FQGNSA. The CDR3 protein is CASSEGQDPPYEQYF. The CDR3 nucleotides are TGTGCCAGCAGCGAGGGACAGGATCCCCCCTACGAGCAGTACTTC.

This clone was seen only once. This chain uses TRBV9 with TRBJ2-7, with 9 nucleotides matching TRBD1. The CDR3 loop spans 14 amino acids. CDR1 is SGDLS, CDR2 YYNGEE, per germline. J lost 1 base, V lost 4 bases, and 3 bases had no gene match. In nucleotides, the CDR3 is TGTGCCAGCAGCTCGGGACAGGGTTCCTACGAGCAGTACTTC. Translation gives CASSSGQGSYEQYF.

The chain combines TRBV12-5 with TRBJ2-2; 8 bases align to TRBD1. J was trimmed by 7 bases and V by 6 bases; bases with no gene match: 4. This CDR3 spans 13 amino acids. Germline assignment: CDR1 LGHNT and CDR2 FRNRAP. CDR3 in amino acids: CASGPGGNGELFF. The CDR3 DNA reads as TGTGCTAGTGGCCCAGGGGGCAACGGGGAGCTGTTTTTT. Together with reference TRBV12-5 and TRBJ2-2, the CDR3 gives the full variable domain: DARVTQTPRHKVTEMGQEVTMRCQPILGHNTVFWYRQTMMQGLELLAYFRNRAPLDDSGMPKDRFSAEMPDATLATLKIQPSEPRDSAVYFCASGPGGNGELFFGEGSRLTVL.

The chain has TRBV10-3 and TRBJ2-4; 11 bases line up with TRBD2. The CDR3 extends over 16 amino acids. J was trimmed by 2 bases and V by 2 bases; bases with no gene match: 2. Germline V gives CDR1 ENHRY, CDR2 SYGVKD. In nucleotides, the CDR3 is TGTGCCATCAGTGAGGTAGCGGGAGGGCCCAAAAACATTCAGTACTTC. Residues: CAISEVAGGPKNIQYF.

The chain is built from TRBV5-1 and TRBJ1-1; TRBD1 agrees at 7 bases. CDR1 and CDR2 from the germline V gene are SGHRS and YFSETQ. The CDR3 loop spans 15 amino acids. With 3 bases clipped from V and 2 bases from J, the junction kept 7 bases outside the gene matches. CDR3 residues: CASSSLTGTNTEAFF. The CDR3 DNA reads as TGCGCCAGCAGCTCCTTGACAGGGACTAACACTGAAGCTTTCTTT.

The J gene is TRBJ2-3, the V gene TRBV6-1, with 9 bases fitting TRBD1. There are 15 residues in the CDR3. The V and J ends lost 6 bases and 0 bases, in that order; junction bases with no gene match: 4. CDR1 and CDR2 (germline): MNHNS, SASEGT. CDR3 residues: CASRYTGGSTDTQYF. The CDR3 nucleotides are TGTGCCAGCAGATACACAGGGGGCAGCACAGATACGCAGTATTTT.

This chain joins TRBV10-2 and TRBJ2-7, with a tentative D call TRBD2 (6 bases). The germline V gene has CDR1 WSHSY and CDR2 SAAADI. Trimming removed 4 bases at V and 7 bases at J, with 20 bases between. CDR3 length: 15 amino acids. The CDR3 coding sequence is TGCGCCAGCAGTGGGCAGGAGGGGAAATTGAGGGAGCAGTACTTC. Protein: CASSGQEGKLREQYF.

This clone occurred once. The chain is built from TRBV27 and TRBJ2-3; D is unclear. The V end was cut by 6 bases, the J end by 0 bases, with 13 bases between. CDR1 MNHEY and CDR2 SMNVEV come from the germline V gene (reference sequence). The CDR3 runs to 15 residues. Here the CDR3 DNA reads TGTGCCAGCAGGAGGATAGCTATTAGCACAGATACGCAGTATTTT. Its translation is CASRRIAISTDTQYF.

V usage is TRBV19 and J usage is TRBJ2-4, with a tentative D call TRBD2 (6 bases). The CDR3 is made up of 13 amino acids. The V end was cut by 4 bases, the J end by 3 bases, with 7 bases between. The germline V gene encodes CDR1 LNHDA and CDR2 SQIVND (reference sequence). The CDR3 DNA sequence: TGTGCCAGTAGTACGGGAGACAAAAACATTCAGTACTTC. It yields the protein CASSTGDKNIQYF.

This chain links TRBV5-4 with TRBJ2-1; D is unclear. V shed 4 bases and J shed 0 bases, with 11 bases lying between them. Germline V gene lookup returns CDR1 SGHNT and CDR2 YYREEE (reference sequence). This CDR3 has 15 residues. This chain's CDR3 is CASSQRMSSYNEQFF. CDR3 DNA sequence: TGTGCCAGCAGCCAGCGCATGAGCTCCTACAATGAGCAGTTCTTC.

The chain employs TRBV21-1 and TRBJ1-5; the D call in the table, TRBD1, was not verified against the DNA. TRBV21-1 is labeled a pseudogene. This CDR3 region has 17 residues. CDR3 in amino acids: CASSKELWAVSNQPQHF. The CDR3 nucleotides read TGTGCCAGCAGCAAAGAGTTATGGGCAGTGAGCAATCAGCCCCAGCATTTT.

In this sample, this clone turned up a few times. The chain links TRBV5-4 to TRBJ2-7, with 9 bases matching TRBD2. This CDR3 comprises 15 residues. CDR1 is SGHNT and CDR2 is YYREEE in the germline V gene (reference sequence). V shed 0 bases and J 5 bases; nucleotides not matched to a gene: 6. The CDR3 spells CASSLAGGTSHEQYF. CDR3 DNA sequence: TGTGCCAGCAGCTTGGCGGGCGGGACTAGCCACGAGCAGTACTTC.

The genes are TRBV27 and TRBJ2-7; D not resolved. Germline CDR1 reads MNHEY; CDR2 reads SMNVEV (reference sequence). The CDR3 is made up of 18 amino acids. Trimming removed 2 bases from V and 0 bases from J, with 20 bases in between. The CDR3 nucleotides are TGTGCCAGCAGTTTACGACCATCACCCGCAGGCCGCTCCTACGAGCAGTACTTC. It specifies CASSLRPSPAGRSYEQYF.

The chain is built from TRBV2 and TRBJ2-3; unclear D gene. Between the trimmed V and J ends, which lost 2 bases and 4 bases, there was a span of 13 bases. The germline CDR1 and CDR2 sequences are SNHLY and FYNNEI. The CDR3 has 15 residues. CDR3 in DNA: TGTGCCAGCAGTGAAAAGGCAGCAGACTCAGATACGCAGTATTTT. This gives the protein CASSEKAADSDTQYF.

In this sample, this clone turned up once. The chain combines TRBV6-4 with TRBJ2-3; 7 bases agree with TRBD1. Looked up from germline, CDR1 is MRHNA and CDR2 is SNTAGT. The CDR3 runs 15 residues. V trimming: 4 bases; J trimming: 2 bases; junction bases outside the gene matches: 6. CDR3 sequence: CASSVMGQHTDTQYF. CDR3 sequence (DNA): TGTGCCAGCAGTGTAATGGGACAGCACACAGATACGCAGTATTTT.

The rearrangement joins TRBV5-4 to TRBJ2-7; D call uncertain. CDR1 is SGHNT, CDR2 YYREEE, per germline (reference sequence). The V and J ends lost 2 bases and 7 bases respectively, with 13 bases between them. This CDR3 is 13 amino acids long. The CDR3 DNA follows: TGTGCCAGCAGCTTATTCAACCGTCAGGAGCAGTACTTC. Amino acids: CASSLFNRQEQYF.

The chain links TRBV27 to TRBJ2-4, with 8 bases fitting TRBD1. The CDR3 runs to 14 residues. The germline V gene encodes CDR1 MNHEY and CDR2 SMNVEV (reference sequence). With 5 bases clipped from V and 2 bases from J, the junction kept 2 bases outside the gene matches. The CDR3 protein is CASSGTGTKNIQYF. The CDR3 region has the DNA TGTGCCAGCAGTGGGACAGGTACCAAAAACATTCAGTACTTC.

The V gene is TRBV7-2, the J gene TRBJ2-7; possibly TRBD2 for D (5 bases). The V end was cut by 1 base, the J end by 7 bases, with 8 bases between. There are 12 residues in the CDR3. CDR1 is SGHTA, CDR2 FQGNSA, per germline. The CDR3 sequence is CASSLDKREQYF. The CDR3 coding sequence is TGTGCCAGCAGCTTAGATAAGCGGGAGCAGTACTTC.